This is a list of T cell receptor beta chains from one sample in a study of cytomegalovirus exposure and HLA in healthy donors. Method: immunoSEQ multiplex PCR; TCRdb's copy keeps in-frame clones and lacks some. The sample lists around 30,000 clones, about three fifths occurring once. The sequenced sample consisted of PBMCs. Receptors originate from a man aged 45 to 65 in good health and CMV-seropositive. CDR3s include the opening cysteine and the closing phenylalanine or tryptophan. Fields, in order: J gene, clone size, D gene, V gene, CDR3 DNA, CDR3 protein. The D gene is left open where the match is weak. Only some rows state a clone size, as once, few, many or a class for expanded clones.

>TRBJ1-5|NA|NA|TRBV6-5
TGTGCCAGCAGACAGCACCAGGGAAGCAATCAGCCCCAGCATTTT
CASRQHQGSNQPQHF
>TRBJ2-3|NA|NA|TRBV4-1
TGCGCCAGCAGCCAATCTCTTGAGGGCACAGATACGCAGTATTTT
CASSQSLEGTDTQYF
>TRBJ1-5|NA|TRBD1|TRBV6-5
TGTGCCAGCAGTTACACCGGGACAGGGAATCAGCCCCAGCATTTT
CASSYTGTGNQPQHF
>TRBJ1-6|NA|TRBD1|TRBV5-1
TGCGCCAGCAGGCGCTTGACAGGGGGCATGCATTCACCCCTCCACTTT
CASRRLTGGMHSPLHF
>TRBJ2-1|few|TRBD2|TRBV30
TGTGCCTGGAGTGTCGGGACTAGTTCCGGTGAGCAGTTCTTC
CAWSVGTSSGEQFF
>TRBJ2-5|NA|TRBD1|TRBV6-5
TGTGCCAGCAGTGCCTGGGGACAGCAAGAGACCCAGTACTTC
CASSAWGQQETQYF
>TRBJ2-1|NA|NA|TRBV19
TGTGCCAGTAGTATAGATCCCTACGACAATGAGCAGTTCTTC
CASSIDPYDNEQFF
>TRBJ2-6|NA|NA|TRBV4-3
TGCGCCAGCAGCCTCGGAGAGGGCCTCCGCTCTGGGGCCAACGTCCTGACTTTC
CASSLGEGLRSGANVLTF
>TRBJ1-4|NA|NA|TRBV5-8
TGTGCCAGCAGCTTGGGTTTAGGGGGAGATGAAAAACTGTTTTTT
CASSLGLGGDEKLFF
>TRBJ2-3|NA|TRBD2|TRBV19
TGTGCCAGTAGCCTTAGCGGGAGGGCCACAGATACGCAGTATTTT
CASSLSGRATDTQYF
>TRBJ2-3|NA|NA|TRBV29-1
TGCAGCGTTGAAGATCCGAGGGCAGATACGCAGTATTTT
CSVEDPRADTQYF
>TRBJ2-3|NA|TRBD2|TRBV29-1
TGCAGCGTTGTTCTAGCGGGAGGGCCAACAGATACGCAGTATTTT
CSVVLAGGPTDTQYF
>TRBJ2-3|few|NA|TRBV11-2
TGTGCCAGCAGCTTAAGGAGCGGACCCACAGATACGCAGTATTTT
CASSLRSGPTDTQYF
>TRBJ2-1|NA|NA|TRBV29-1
TGCAGCGTAGACATGAGAACTTCCTACAATGAGCAGTTCTTC
CSVDMRTSYNEQFF
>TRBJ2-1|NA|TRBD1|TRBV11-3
TGTGCCAGCAGCTTCGAGTCCGGGACAGGGTACAATGAGCAGTTCTTC
CASSFESGTGYNEQFF
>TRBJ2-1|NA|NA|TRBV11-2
TGTGCCAGCAGCTTACAGGGTGACAATGAGCAGTTCTTC
CASSLQGDNEQFF
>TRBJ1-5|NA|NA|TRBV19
TGTGCCAGTAGTACTACGGGCAATCAGCCCCAGCATTTT
CASSTTGNQPQHF
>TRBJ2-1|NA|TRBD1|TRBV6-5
TGTGCCAGCAGTTACTTCCAGGGGGCTGATGAGCAGTTCTTC
CASSYFQGADEQFF
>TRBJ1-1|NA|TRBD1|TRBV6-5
TGTGCCAGCAGTCTGGGACAGGGCTACACTGAAGCTTTCTTT
CASSLGQGYTEAFF
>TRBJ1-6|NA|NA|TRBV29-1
TGCAGCGCCCCGGACGGGGGTGGTGCCCTCCACTTT
CSAPDGGGALHF
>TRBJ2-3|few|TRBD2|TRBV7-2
TGTGCCAGCAGTAGCGGACTAGCGGGAGTTTCAGATACGCAGTATTTT
CASSSGLAGVSDTQYF
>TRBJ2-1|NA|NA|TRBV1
TGCACCAGCAGCCAACCATCAGGGACCCAGGGGTATGAGCAGTTCTTC
CTSSQPSGTQGYEQFF
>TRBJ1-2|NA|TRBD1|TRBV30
TGTGCCTGGAGTGTAGGACAGGGACTCTATGGCTACACCTTC
CAWSVGQGLYGYTF
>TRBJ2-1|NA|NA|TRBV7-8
TGTGCCAGCAGCCCGCCACCCTCCACAGGGTTGGGCTCCTACAATGAGCAGTTCTTC
CASSPPPSTGLGSYNEQFF
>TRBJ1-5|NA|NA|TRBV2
TGTGCCAGCAGTCAGGTGATTGGGCAGCCCCAGCATTTT
CASSQVIGQPQHF
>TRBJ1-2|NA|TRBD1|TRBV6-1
TGTGCCAGCACTATGACAGGGCTGAACTATGGCTACACCTTC
CASTMTGLNYGYTF
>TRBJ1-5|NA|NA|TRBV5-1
TGCGCCAGCAGCTTGACGGGTCAGCCCCAGCATTTT
CASSLTGQPQHF
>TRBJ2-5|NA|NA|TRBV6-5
TGTGCCACCGTCAATGTACAAACCCATCACTTC
CATVNVQTHHF
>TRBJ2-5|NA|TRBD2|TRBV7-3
TGTGCCAGCAGCGTTCGGGGGGGAGAGACCCAGTACTTC
CASSVRGGETQYF
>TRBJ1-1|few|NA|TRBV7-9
TGTGCCAGCAGCTGGGCCTTAGTCGGGGCTGAAGCTTTCTTT
CASSWALVGAEAFF
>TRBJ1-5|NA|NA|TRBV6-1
TGTGCCAGCAGTGAAGAGGTGTCGGGGAGGGGACAGCCCCAGCATTTT
CASSEEVSGRGQPQHF
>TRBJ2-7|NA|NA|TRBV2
TGTGCCAGCAGTCCAGAACAGGGTCGGGACGAGCAGTACTTC
CASSPEQGRDEQYF
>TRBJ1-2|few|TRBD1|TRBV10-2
TGCGCCAGCATCGGGACAGGTGTTCACTATGGCTACACCTTC
CASIGTGVHYGYTF
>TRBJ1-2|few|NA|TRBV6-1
TGTGCCAGCAGTGACGGGGGGCGCCTCTTCGGCTACACCTTC
CASSDGGRLFGYTF
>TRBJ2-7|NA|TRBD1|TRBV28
TGTGCCAGCAGACAGACCCTCGGGACAGGGGACGAGCAGTACTTC
CASRQTLGTGDEQYF
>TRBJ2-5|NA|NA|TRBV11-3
TGTGCCAGCAGCTTAGGAGGGCTGGAGACCCAGTACTTC
CASSLGGLETQYF
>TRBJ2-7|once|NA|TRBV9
TGTGCCAGCAGCCCGCGACAGTCTACCCTCTACGAGCAGTACTTC
CASSPRQSTLYEQYF
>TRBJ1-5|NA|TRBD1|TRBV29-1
TGCAGCGTTGCCCAGGGGGCGGTTGATCAGCCCCAGCATTTT
CSVAQGAVDQPQHF
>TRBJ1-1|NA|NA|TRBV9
TGTGCCAGCAGCAAAGCCCCTAGGATCTCGAACACTGAAGCTTTCTTT
CASSKAPRISNTEAFF
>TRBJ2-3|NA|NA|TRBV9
TGTGCCAGCAGCGGACAGGATCCCTCAGATACGCAGTATTTT
CASSGQDPSDTQYF
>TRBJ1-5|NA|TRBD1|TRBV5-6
TGTGCCAGCAGCTTGAGGGGGCCCTATAGCAATCAGCCCCAGCATTTT
CASSLRGPYSNQPQHF
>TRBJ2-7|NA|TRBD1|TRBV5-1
TGCGCCAGCAGCTTGGCCGGGACAGGGGTCGAGCAGTACTTC
CASSLAGTGVEQYF
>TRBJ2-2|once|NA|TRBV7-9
TGTGCCAGCAGCTTCGGCACAGGGTTCGCGAACACCGGGGAGCTGTTTTTT
CASSFGTGFANTGELFF
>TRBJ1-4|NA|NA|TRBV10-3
TGTGCCACCAGGCGAGGCGGATCCCCTAATGAAAAACTGTTTTTT
CATRRGGSPNEKLFF
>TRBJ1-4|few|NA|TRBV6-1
TGTGCCAGCAGCGGCGGAAGATCTGAAAAACTGTTTTTT
CASSGGRSEKLFF
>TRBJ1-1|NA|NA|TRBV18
TGTGCCAGCTCACCTACAGTGAACACTGAAGCTTTCTTT
CASSPTVNTEAFF
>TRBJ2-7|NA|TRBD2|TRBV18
TGTGCCAGCTCACCGGGGGGACTAGGTGAGCAGTACTTC
CASSPGGLGEQYF
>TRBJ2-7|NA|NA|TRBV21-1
TGTGCCAGCAGCAAAGAGGAACAGGGGGACGAGCAGTACTTC
CASSKEEQGDEQYF
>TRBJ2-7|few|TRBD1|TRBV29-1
TGCAGCGCTAGACAGGGATACTCCTACGAGCAGTACTTC
CSARQGYSYEQYF